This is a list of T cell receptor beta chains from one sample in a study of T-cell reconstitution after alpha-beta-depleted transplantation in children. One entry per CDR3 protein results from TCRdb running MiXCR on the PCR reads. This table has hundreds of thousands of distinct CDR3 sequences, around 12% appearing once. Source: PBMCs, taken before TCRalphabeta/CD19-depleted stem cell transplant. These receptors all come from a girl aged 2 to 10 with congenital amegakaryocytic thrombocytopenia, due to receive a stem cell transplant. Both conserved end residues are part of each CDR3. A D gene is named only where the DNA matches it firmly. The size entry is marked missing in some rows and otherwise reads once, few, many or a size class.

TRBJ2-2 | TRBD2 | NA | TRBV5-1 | TGCGCCAGCAGCTTGGCCCGAGGGAGGGCCTCCGGGGAGCTGTTTTTT | CASSLARGRASGELFF
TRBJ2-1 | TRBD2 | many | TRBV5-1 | TGCGCCAGCAGCGCACGACTAGCGGACAATGAGCAGTTCTTC | CASSARLADNEQFF
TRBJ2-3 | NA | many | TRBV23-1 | TGCGCCAGCAGCCGGGGAGTGACAGATACGCAGTATTTT | CASSRGVTDTQYF
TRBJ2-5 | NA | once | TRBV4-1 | TGCGCCAGCAGCCAAGAAATTGGGACCCAGTACTTC | CASSQEIGTQYF
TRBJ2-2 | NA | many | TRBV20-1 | TGCAGTGCTGCCCAGGGCCTTAACACCGGGGAGCTGTTTTTT | CSAAQGLNTGELFF
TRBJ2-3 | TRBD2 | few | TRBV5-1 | TGCGCCAGCAGCTTGGGAGGTGGTAGCGGGCCGACTAGCACAGATACGCAGTATTTT | CASSLGGGSGPTSTDTQYF
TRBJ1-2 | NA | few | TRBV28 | TGTGCCAGCAGTAACAGGGTTAATGGCTACACCTTC | CASSNRVNGYTF
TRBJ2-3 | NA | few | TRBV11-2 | TGTGCCAGCAGCTTAGGCGGGGATTGGAGCACAGATACGCAGTATTTT | CASSLGGDWSTDTQYF
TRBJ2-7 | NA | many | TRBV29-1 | TGCAGCGTCCGGGGGTCGGGGATTACCTACGAGCAGTACTTC | CSVRGSGITYEQYF
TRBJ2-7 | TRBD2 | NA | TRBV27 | TGTGCCAGCAGTCTCGGGACTATACCGAGCTCCTACGAGCAGTACTTC | CASSLGTIPSSYEQYF
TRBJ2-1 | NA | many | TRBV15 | TGTGCCACCAGCAACGCTTACAATGAGCAGTTCTTC | CATSNAYNEQFF
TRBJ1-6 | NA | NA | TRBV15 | TGTGCCACCAGCAGACCTGATAATTCACCCCTCCACTTT | CATSRPDNSPLHF
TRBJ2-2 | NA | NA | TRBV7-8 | TGTGCCAGCAGCTTAGTAACAGCGGACGAGCTGTTTTTT | CASSLVTADELFF
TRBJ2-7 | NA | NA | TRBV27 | TGTGCCAGCAGTTTAAAGAGACTAAACTACGAGCAGTACTTC | CASSLKRLNYEQYF
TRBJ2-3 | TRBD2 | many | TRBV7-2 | TGTGCCACCGCGACTAGCGGGAGGGGAGATACGCAGTATTTT | CATATSGRGDTQYF
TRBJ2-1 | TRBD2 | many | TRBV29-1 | TGCAGCGTGGAAGGGGTTAGCGGGAACTATGAGCAGTTCTTC | CSVEGVSGNYEQFF
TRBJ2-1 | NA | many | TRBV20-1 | TGCAGTGCTAGGGGCGCTGAGGAGTTCTTC | CSARGAEEFF
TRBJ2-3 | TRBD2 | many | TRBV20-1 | TGCAGTGCTCCATCGGCTAGCGGTAGCACAGATACGCAGTATTTT | CSAPSASGSTDTQYF
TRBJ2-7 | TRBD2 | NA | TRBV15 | TGTGCCACCAAACAAGATATAGCGGGAATTTACTACGAGCAGTACTTC | CATKQDIAGIYYEQYF
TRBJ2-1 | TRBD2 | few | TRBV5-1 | TGCGCCAGCAGCTTCTCTGCGGGAGATCCAAGACGGAATAATGAGCAGTTCTTC | CASSFSAGDPRRNNEQFF
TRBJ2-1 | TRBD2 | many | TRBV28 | TGTGCCAGCAGTTCCTCGACTAGCGGGAGGGCCCATGAGCAGTTCTTC | CASSSSTSGRAHEQFF
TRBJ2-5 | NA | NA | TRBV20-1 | TGCAGTGCTAGCAAATCCGGGACACCTTGGGGGACCCAGTACTTC | CSASKSGTPWGTQYF
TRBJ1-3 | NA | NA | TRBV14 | TGTGCCAGCAGCCTCCTACGTTTCGGAGGGTACTCTGGAAACACCATATATTTT | CASSLLRFGGYSGNTIYF
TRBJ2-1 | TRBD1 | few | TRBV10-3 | TGTGCCATCAGTGAAGCAGGGGGTACGATCAGGAATGAGCAGTTCTTC | CAISEAGGTIRNEQFF
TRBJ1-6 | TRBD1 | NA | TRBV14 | TGTGCCAGCAGCCCCCGGGCCCAGAGGACAGGGAGAGGCTCACCCCTCCACTTT | CASSPRAQRTGRGSPLHF
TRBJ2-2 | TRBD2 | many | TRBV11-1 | TGTGCCAGCAGCCCGCCGGGACTAGCGGGAGTGGTGGGCACCGGGGAGCTGTTTTTT | CASSPPGLAGVVGTGELFF
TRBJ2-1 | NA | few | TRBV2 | TGTGCCAGCAAGGACAATCCCCTCGAGCAGTTCTTC | CASKDNPLEQFF
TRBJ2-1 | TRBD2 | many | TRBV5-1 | TGCGCCAGCAGCTTGGGGGCCGGGACTAGCTACATGGATGAGCAGTTCTTC | CASSLGAGTSYMDEQFF
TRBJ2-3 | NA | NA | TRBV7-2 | TGTGCCAGCAGCCAGGGGCCATCATCGATGCCAGATACGCAGTATTTT | CASSQGPSSMPDTQYF
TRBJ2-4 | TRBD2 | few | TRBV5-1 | TGCGCCAGCAGCTTGGGAATAGCGGGTGAAAACATTCAGTACTTC | CASSLGIAGENIQYF
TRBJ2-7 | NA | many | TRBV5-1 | TGCGCCAGCAGCTTGGTTCGGGCATTCGCCTACGAGCAGTACTTC | CASSLVRAFAYEQYF
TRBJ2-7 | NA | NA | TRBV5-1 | TGCGCCAGCATTATGAAGTTGAGCCGAGGGGGAAGGAGCAACGAGCAGTACTTC | CASIMKLSRGGRSNEQYF
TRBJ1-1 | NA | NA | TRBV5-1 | TGCGCCAGCAGACCCGGACAAAACACTGAAGCTTTCTTT | CASRPGQNTEAFF
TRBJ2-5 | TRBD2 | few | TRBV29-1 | TGCAGCGTTGATCTAGCGGGAGTGATATTGGAGACCCAGTACTTC | CSVDLAGVILETQYF
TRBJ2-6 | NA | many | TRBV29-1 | TGCAGCGTTGGGGATTATAGCTCTGGGGCCAACGTCCTGACTTTC | CSVGDYSSGANVLTF
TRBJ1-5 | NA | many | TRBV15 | TGTGCCACCAGCAGACCCGCCAGGCAGCCCCAGCATTTT | CATSRPARQPQHF
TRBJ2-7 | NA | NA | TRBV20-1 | TGCAGTGCTAGAGTCGCAGAGTTTAGGGACGAGCAGTACTTC | CSARVAEFRDEQYF
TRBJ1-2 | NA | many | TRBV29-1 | TGCAGCGTTGAGGTCGGCTACACCTTC | CSVEVGYTF
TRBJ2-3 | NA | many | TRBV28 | TGTGCCAGCAGTCCCAGTCGCGGGTGGGTTGGAACAGATACGCAGTATTTT | CASSPSRGWVGTDTQYF
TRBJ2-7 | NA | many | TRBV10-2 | TGCGCCAGCAGTGAATGGTTGGGGGCTGACGAGCAGTACTTC | CASSEWLGADEQYF
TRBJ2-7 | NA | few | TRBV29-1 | TGCAGCGTTGGAATGGACAGCTCCTACGAGCAGTACTTC | CSVGMDSSYEQYF
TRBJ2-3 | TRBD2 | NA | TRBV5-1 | TGCGCCAGCAGCTTGAGTCTAGCGGGAGTCAGCACAGATACGCAGTATTTT | CASSLSLAGVSTDTQYF
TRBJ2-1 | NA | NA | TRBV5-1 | TGCGCCAGCAGCTTGGCCATTCGTGGGTCTAGCGTCGACAATGAGCAGTTCTTC | CASSLAIRGSSVDNEQFF
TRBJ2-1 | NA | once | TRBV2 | TGTGCCAGCAGGTTTGGACAATATTCTTCCTACAATGACCAGTTCTTC | CASRFGQYSSYNDQFF
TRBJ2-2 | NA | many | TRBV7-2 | TGTGCCAGCAGCGCGGTCGGGAACACCGGGGAGCTGTTTTTT | CASSAVGNTGELFF
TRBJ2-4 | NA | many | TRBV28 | TGTGCCAGCAGTTTAATCCCGTGGGCCAAACCCTTAGCCAAAAACATTCAGTACTTC | CASSLIPWAKPLAKNIQYF
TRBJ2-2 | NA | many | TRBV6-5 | TGTGCCAGCAGTTATGGGAGCAGGGAGCTGTTTTTT | CASSYGSRELFF
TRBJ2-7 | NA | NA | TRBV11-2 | TGTGCCAGCAGCTTATCTCTGAGCGAGCAGTACTTC | CASSLSLSEQYF
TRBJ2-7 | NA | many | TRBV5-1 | TGCGCCAGCAGCCGGGAAACCTACGAGCAGTACTTC | CASSRETYEQYF
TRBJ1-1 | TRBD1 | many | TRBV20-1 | TGCAGTGCTGCGACAGGGGGCCTCATGAACACTGAAGCTTTCTTT | CSAATGGLMNTEAFF
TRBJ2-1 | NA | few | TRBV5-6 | TGTGCCAGCAGCCCTAGGTGGGGGTTGGCGGATGAGCAGTTCTTC | CASSPRWGLADEQFF
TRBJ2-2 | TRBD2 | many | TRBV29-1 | TGCAGCGCCATGGCTAGCGGGAGGGCCACCGGGGAGCTGTTTTTT | CSAMASGRATGELFF
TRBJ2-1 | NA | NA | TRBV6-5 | TGTGCCAGCAGTACTCCGGGATTCGACAATGAGCAGTTCTTC | CASSTPGFDNEQFF
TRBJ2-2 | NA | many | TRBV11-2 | TGTGCCAGCAGCTCTACAGGGACATACAACACCGGGGAGCTGTTTTTT | CASSSTGTYNTGELFF